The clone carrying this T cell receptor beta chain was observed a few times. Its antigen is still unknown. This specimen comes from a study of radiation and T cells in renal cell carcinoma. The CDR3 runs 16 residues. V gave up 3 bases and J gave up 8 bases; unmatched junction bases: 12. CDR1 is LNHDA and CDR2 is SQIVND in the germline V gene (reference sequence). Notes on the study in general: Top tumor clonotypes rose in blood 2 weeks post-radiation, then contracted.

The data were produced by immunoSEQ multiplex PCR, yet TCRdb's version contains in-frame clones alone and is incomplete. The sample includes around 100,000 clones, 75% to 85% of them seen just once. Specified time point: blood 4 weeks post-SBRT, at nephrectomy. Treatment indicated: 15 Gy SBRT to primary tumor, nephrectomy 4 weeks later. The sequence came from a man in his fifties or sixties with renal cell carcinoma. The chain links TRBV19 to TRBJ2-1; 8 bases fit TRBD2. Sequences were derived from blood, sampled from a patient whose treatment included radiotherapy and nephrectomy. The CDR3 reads CASSILNGRARYEQFF. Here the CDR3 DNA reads TGTGCCAGTAGTATCCTCAACGGGAGGGCCCGGTATGAGCAGTTCTTC. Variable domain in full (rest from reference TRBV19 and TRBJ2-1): DGGITQSPKYLFRKEGQNVTLSCEQNLNHDAMYWYRQDPGQGLRLIYYSQIVNDFQKGDIAEGYSVSREKKESFPLTVTSAQKNPTAFYLCASSILNGRARYEQFFGPGTRLTVL.